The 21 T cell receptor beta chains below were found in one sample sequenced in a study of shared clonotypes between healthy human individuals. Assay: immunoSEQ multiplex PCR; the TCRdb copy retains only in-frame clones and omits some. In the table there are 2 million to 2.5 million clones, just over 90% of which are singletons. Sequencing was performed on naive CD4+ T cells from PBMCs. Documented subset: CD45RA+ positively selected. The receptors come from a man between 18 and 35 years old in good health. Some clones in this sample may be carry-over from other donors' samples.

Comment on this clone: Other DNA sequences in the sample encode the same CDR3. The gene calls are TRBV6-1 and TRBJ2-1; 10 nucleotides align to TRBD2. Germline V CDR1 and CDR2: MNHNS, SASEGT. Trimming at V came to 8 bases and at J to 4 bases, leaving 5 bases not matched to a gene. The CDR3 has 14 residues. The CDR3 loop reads CASRRTSGYNEQFF. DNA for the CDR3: TGTGCCAGCCGAAGGACTAGCGGATACAATGAGCAGTTCTTC.

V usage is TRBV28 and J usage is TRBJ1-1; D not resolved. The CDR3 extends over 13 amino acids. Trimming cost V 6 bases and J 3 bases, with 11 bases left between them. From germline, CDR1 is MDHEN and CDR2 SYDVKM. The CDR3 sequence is CASRTIRDTEAFF. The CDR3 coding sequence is TGTGCCAGCAGGACTATTAGGGACACTGAAGCTTTCTTT.

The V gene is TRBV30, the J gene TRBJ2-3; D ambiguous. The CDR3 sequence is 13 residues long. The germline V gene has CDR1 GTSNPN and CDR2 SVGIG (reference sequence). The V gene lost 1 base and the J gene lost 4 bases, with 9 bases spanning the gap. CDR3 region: CAWSGPAADTQYF. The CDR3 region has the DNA TGTGCCTGGAGTGGCCCCGCGGCAGATACGCAGTATTTT.

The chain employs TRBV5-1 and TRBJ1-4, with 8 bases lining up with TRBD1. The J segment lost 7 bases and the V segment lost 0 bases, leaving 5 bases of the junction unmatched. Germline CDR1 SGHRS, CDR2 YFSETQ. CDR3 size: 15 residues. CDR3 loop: CASSLGQGASEKLFF. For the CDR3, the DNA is TGCGCCAGCAGCTTGGGGCAGGGGGCGAGTGAAAAACTGTTTTTT.

The CDR3, as DNA: TGTGCCAGCAGCACCCGCGGAGGGGGTAGCACAGATACGCAGTATTTT. As protein: CASSTRGGGSTDTQYF. The chain is built from TRBV21-1 and TRBJ2-3. TRBV21-1 is termed a pseudogene. The CDR3 contains 16 residues.

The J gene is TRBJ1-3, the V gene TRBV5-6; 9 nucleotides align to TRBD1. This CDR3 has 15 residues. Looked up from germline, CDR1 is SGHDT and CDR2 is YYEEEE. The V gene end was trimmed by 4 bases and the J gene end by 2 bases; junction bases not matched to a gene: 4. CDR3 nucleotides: TGTGCCAGCAGCATAGGACAGGGGACTGGAAACACCATATATTTT. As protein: CASSIGQGTGNTIYF.

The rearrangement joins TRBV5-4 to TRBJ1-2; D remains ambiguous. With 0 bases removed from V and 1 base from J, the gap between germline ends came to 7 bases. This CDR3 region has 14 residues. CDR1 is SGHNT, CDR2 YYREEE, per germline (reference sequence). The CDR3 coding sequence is TGTGCCAGCAGCTTGGTCCAGAATAACTATGGCTACACCTTC. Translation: CASSLVQNNYGYTF.

The CDR3 bases are TGTGCCAGCAGTCTTCGGAGGGACAATCAGCCCCAGCATTTT. Translation: CASSLRRDNQPQHF. This chain links TRBV6-1 with TRBJ1-5, with D uncertain. CDR1 MNHNS and CDR2 SASEGT come from the germline V gene. The germline V and J ends were trimmed by 5 bases and 3 bases, with 11 bases remaining between them. The CDR3 length is 14 residues.

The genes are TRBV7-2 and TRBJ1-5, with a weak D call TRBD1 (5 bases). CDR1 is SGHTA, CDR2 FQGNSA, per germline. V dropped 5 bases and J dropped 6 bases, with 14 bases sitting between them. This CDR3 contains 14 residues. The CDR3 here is CASSPHGGGQPQHF. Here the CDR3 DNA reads TGTGCCAGCAGCCCCCATGGGGGTGGTCAGCCCCAGCATTTT. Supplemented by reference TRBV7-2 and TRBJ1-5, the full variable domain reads GAGVSQSPSNKVTEKGKDVELRCDPISGHTALYWYRQSLGQGLEFLIYFQGNSAPDKSGLPSDRFSAERTGGSVSTLTIQRTQQEDSAVYLCASSPHGGGQPQHFGDGTRLSIL.

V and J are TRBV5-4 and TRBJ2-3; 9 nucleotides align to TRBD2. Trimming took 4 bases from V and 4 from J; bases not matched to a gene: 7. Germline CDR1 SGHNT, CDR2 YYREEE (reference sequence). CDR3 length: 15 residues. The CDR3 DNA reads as TGTGCCAGCAGCCCGCCGAGCGGGAGGTCAGATACGCAGTATTTT. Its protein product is CASSPPSGRSDTQYF. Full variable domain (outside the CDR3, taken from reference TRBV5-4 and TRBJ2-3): ETGVTQSPTHLIKTRGQQVTLRCSSQSGHNTVSWYQQALGQGPQFIFQYYREEENGRGNFPPRFSGLQFPNYSSELNVNALELDDSALYLCASSPPSGRSDTQYFGPGTRLTVL.

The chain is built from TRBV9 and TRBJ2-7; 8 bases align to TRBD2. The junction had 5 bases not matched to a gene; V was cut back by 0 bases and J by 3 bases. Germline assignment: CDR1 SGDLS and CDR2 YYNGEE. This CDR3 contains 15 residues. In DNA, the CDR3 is TGTGCCAGCAGCGTAGGACTAGCGCAAAACTACGAGCAGTACTTC. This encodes CASSVGLAQNYEQYF. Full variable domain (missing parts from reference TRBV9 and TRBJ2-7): DSGVTQTPKHLITATGQRVTLRCSPRSGDLSVYWYQQSLDQGLQFLIQYYNGEERAKGNILERFSAQQFPDLHSELNLSSLELGDSALYFCASSVGLAQNYEQYFGPGTRLTVT.

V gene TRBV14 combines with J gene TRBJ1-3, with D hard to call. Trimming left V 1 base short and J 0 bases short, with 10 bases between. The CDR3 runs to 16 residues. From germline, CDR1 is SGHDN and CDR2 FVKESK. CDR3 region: CASSQARRSSGNTIYF. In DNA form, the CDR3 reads TGTGCCAGCAGCCAAGCACGGAGAAGCTCTGGAAACACCATATATTTT. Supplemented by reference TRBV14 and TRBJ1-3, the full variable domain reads EAGVTQFPSHSVIEKGQTVTLRCDPISGHDNLYWYRRVMGKEIKFLLHFVKESKQDESGMPNNRFLAERTGGTYSTLKVQPAELEDSGVYFCASSQARRSSGNTIYFGEGSWLTVV.

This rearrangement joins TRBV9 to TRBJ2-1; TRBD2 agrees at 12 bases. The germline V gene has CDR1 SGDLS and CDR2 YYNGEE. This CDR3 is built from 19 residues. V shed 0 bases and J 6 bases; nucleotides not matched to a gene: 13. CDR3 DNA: TGTGCCAGCAGCGTAGAAGTGACTAGCGGGAGTTTTTCTAGCAATGAGCAGTTCTTC. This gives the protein CASSVEVTSGSFSSNEQFF.

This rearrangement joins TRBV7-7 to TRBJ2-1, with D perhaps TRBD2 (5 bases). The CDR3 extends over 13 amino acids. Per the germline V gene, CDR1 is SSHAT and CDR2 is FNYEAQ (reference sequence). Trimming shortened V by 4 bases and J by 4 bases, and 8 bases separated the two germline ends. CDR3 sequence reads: CASSSGVYNEQFF. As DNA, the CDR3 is TGTGCCAGCAGCTCCGGGGTTTACAATGAGCAGTTCTTC.

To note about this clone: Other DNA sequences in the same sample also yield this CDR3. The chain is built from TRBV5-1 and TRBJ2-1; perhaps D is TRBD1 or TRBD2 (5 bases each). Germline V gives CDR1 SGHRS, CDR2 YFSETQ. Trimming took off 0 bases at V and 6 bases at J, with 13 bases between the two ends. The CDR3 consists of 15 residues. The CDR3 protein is CASSLGASGTNEQFF. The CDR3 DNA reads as TGCGCCAGCAGCTTGGGGGCCTCCGGGACCAATGAGCAGTTCTTC.

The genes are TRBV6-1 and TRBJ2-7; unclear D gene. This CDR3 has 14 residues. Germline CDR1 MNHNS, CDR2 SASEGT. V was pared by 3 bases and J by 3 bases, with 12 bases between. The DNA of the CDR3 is TGTGCCAGCAGTGAGGAGCGAATCGGCTACGAGCAGTACTTC. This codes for CASSEERIGYEQYF.

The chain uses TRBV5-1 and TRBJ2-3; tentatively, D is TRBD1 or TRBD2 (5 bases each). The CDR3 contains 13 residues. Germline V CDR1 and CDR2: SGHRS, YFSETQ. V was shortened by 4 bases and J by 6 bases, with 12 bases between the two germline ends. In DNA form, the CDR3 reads TGCGCCAGCAGCGGGGACCCCAGGGATACGCAGTATTTT. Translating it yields CASSGDPRDTQYF.

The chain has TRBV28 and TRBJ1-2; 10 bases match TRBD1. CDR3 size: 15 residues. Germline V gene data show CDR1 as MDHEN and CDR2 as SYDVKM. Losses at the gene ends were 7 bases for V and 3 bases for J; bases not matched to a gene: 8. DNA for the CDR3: TGTGCCAGCACCGTAGGCGGGACAGGGGACTATGGCTACACCTTC. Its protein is CASTVGGTGDYGYTF.

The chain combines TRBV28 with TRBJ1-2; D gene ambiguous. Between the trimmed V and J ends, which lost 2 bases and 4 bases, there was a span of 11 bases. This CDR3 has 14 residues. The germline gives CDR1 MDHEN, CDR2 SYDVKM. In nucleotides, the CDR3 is TGTGCCAGCAGTTTAGGCCGGACCCTCTATGGCTACACCTTC. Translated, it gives CASSLGRTLYGYTF.

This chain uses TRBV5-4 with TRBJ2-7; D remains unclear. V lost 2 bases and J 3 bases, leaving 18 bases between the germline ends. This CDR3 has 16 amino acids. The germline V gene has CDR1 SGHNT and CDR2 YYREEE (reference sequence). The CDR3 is CASSFDRSVYIYEQYF. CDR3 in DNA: TGTGCCAGCAGCTTCGATCGTTCCGTCTACATCTACGAGCAGTACTTC.

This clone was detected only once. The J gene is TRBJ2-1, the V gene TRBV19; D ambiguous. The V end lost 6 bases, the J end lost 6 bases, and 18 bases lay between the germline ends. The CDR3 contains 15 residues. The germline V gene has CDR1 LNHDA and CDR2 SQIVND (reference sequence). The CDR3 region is CASRSPGVISNEQFF. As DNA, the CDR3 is TGTGCCAGTAGATCCCCTGGAGTTATTAGCAATGAGCAGTTCTTC.